This T cell receptor beta chain was sequenced for a study of cytomegalovirus exposure and HLA in healthy donors. Study outcomes and limitations: Later, an analysis showed that TCR beta chains associated with HLA were more clonally expanded than others that were equally common.

Trimming cost V 2 bases and J 6 bases; bases outside gene matches: 8. This CDR3 has 14 residues. Germline CDR1 reads SGHRS; CDR2 reads YFSETQ. About this clone: Its antigen is not known.

PCR used 60 Vbeta primers and 13 Jbeta primers. Profiling relied on immunoSEQ multiplex PCR, and the TCRdb table lists in-frame clones only, not all of them. This sample yields approximately 110,000 clones, of which just under 75% are seen a single time; roughly 2.5% belongs to the top ten. The sample taken for sequencing was PBMCs. V usage is TRBV5-1 and J usage is TRBJ2-7; 7 bases align to TRBD2. This receptor was taken from a man aged 45 to 65 in good health and CMV-seropositive. The CDR3 nucleotides are TGCGCCAGCAGCTTCAAGGGAGGGGAAGGCGAGCAGTACTTC. Translated, it gives CASSFKGGEGEQYF. Using reference TRBV5-1 and TRBJ2-7 for the parts outside the CDR3, the full variable domain is KAGVTQTPRYLIKTRGQQVTLSCSPISGHRSVSWYQQTPGQGLQFLFEYFSETQRNKGNFPGRFSGRQFSNSRSEMNVSTLELGDSALYLCASSFKGGEGEQYFGPGTRLTVT.